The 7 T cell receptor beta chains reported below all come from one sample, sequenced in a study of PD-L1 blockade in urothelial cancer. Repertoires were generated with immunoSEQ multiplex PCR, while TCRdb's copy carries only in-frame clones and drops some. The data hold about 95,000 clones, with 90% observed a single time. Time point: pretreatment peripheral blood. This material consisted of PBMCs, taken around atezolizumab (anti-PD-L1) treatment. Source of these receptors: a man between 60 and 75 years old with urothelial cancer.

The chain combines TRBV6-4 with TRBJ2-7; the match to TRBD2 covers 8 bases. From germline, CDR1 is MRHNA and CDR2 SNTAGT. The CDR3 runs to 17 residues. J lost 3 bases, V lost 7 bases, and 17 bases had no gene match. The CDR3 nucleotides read TGTGCCAGCATGCCCTGTGATCGACGGGAGGGTCTCTACGAGCAGTACTTC. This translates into CASMPCDRREGLYEQYF.

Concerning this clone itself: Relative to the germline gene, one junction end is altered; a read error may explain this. The CDR3 protein is CASSPSPSTDTQYF. DNA for the CDR3: TGTGCTAGCAGCCCAAGCCCCAGCACAGATACGCAGTATTTT. This chain joins TRBV7-7 and TRBJ2-3; D is undetermined. The CDR3 runs 14 residues. Looked up from germline, CDR1 is SSHAT and CDR2 is FNYEAQ (reference sequence).

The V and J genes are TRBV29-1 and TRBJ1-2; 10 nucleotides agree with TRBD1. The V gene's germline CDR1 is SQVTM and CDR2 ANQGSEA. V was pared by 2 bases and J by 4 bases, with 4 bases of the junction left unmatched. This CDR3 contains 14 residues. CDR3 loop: CSVERGDRGYGYTF. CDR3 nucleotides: TGCAGCGTTGAACGGGGGGACAGGGGCTATGGCTACACCTTC. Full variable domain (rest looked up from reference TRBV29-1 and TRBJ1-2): SAVISQKPSRDICQRGTSLTIQCQVDSQVTMMFWYRQQPGQSLTLIATANQGSEATYESGFVIDKFPISRPNLTFSTLTVSNMSPEDSSIYLCSVERGDRGYGYTFGSGTRLTVV.

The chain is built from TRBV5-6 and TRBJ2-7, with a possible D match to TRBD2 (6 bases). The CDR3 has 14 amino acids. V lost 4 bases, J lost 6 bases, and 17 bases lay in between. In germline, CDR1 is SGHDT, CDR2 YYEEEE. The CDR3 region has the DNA TGTGCCAGCAGCACACACCCTGCGGGATCCGAGCAGTACTTC. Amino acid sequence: CASSTHPAGSEQYF.

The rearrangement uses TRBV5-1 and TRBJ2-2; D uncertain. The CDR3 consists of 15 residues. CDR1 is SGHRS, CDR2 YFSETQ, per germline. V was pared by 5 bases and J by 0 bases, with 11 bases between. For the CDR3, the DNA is TGCGCCAGCAGAGATGGCGGTTCGAACACCGGGGAGCTGTTTTTT. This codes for CASRDGGSNTGELFF.

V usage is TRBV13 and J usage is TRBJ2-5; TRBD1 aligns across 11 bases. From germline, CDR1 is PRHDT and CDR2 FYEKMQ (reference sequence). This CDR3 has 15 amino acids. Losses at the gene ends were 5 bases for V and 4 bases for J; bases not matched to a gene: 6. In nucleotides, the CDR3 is TGTGCCAGCAGCCATGGGACAGGGGGGGGAGAGACCCAGTACTTC. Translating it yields CASSHGTGGGETQYF. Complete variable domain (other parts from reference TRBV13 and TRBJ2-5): AAGVIQSPRHLIKEKRETATLKCYPIPRHDTVYWYQQGPGQDPQFLISFYEKMQSDKGSIPDRFSAQQFSDYHSELNMSSLELGDSALYFCASSHGTGGGETQYFGPGTRLLVL.

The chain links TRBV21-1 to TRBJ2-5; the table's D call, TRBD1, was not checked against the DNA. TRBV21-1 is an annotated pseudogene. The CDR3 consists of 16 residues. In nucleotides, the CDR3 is TGTGCCAGCAGCAAAAAAAGGGATACAGGGGTCGAGACCCAGTACTTC. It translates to CASSKKRDTGVETQYF.